Listed here is a single TCR beta chain. This clone was observed many times. Its antigen has not been determined. No quality values exist for individual bases; no much larger clone is one base distant. No patient had received any treatment before thyroid surgery. The study retrospectively analysed patient clinical samples collected from about 2011 to 2018 using T-cell receptor beta sequencing. The library was produced with PCR. The run used an Illumina HiSeq 4000. High-throughput sequencing was used to profile the TCR beta-chain CDR3 region of every patient. On the study's bioinformatics: CDR3 differences across clinicopathological groups were used to build a classifier for discriminating distant-metastatic papillary thyroid cancer patients. The Shannon index was used to assess repertoire diversity, and the Morisita-Horn index was used to assess tumor-blood repertoire similarity. Through fastp at Q25 and MiXCR, TCRdb rebuilt clones from the public reads, retaining in-frame beta chains. It is TCRdb's table, rather than the study itself, that gives the V and J calls and clone size. This sample holds 45,000 to 60,000 clones; approximately 15% were observed only once. The ten most abundant clones make up around 3% of the sample.

The entry originates in a study of metastatic and nonmetastatic thyroid tumors (dated by TCRdb to about 2020). Notes on the research overall: Repertoires from peripheral blood and from tumor or nodule tissue samples of malignant and benign thyroid patients were compared.

Findings and caveats that apply to the study as a whole: TCR beta diversity was reported as significantly higher in malignant tumors than in benign nodules, in both blood and tumor samples.

After removal of 4 bases from V and 3 bases from J, the junction retains 9 bases not matched to a gene. The CDR3 goes from the cysteine to the phenylalanine over 17 residues. The sequence is cut down to CDR3 DNA, 51 bases in frame from base 1. CDR1 and CDR2, per the germline V gene, are KGHDR and SFDVKD. The rearranged chain carries TRBV24-1 and TRBJ2-4; the central 9 bases match TRBD1. The receptor's source is a female donor with papillary thyroid cancer or a benign thyroid nodule (not recorded which). Some clones in this sample may be carry-over from other donors' samples. What was sequenced was blood. The CDR3 is CATSDPSDRGGKNIQYF. The bases read TGTGCCACCAGTGACCCATCGGACAGGGGAGGCAAAAACATTCAGTACTTC.